This paragraph reports one T cell receptor (beta chain). Method: immunoSEQ multiplex PCR; TCRdb's copy keeps in-frame clones and lacks some. The sample has about 97,000 clones; 80% to 95% are singletons. The sample comes from a study of blood T cell repertoires in COVID-19. Germline values: CDR1 KGHSH, CDR2 LQKENI. This CDR3 is built from 17 residues. V lost 1 base and J lost 4; bases outside the gene matches: 7. The clonotype was recovered from a woman between 50 and 59 years old with COVID-19, enrolled during active disease. The chain uses TRBV18 and TRBJ1-5; 10 nucleotides match TRBD1. The sample comprised peripheral blood. CDR3 nucleotide sequence: TGTGCCAGCTCACCACTGAGTCCGGGACAGGGGAATCAGCCCCAGCATTTT. Its translation: CASSPLSPGQGNQPQHF.